This T cell receptor beta chain was obtained from a study of cytomegalovirus exposure and HLA in healthy donors. Germline CDR1 reads MDHEN; CDR2 reads SYDVKM. The CDR3 totals 15 residues. V was pared by 7 bases and J by 2 bases, with 15 bases between. Turning to this clone: Its antigen is not identified.

Among the donors, all were healthy bone marrow donors. There were likely unrecorded immune exposures, though donors were nominally healthy when sampled. It was with 60 Vbeta and 13 Jbeta primers that the PCR ran. TCRdb's table, derived via immunoSEQ multiplex PCR, lists solely in-frame clones and lacks some. The table includes about 160,000 clones, under 90% detected once. Study-wide findings and caveats: The study recorded 150 to 200 TCR beta chains that were cytomegalovirus-associated. Earlier analysis found most TCR beta V segments productive about 87% or about 30% of the time.

Sample: PBMCs. The chain employs TRBV28 and TRBJ2-1; no clear D. This clonotype was sampled from a man aged 25-40 years in good health and CMV-seronegative. The CDR3, as DNA: TGTGCCAGCACCTCGAGGCGGAGCGCCTACAATGAGCAGTTCTTC. It specifies CASTSRRSAYNEQFF.